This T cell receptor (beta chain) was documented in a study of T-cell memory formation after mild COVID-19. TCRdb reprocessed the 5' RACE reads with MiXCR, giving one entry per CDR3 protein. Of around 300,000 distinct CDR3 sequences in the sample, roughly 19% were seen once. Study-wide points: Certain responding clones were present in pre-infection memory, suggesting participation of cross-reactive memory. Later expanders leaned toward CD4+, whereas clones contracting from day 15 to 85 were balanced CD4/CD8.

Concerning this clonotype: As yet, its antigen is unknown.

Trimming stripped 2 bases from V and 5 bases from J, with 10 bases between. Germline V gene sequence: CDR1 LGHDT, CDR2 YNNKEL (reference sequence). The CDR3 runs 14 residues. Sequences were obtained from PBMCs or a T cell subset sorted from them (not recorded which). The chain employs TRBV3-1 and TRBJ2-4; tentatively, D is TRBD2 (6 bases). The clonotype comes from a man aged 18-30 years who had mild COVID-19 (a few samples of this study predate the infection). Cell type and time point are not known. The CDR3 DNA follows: TGTGCCAGCAGCCAATGGAGGGACGAAAACATTCAGTACTTC. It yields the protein CASSQWRDENIQYF.